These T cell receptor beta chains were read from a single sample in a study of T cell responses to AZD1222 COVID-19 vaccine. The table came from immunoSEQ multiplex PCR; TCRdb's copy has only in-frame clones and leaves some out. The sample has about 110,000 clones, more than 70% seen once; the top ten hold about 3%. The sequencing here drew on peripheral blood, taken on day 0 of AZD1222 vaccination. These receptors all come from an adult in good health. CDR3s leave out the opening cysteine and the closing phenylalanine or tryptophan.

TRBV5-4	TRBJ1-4	ASSLVQFGGRRGDDEKLF
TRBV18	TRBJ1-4	ASSRSLEATNEKLF
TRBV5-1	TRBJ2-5	ASSLIGEEQETQY
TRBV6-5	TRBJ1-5	ASTLGQGGQPQH
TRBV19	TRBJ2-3	ASSSFRDTSTDTQY
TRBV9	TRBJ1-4	ASSVAGGGLEKLF
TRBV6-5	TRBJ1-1	ASSPQGPNTEAF
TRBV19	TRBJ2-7	ASSIGKGQGNYEQY
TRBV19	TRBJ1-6	ASSIGPWSSYNSPLH
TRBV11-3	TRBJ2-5	ASSLGMETQY
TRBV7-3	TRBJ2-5	ASSSGGAGGETQY
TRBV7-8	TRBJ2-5	ASSPRTGVTQY
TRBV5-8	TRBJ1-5	ASSLYRTAYSNQPQH
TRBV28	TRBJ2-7	ASSLALFEQY
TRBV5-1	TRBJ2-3	ASSLGADWGTDTQY
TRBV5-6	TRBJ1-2	ASSLMRNYGYT
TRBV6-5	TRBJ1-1	ASRKPGTGAF
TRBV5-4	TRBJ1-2	ASSTPRDGYGYT
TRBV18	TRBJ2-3	ASSPTRQGDTQY
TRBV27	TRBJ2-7	ASSSPLSGGLYEQY
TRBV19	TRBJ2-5	ASSIGDRGGQETQY
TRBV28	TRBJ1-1	ASSLGEWRNTEAF
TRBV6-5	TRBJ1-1	ASSYAGQSYTEAF
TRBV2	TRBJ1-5	ASRETRSNQPQH
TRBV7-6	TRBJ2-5	ASSSGAPEETQY
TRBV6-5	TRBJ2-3	ASIRDGTSTDTQY
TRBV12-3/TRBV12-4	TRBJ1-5	ASSLAVGQPQH
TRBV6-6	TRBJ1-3	ASRATGNTIY
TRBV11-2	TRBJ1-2	ASSPVWGSDGYT